The rows below give T cell receptor beta chains drawn from one sample of a study of technical replicates of blood from several donors. TCRdb keeps only in-frame clones here, not all; method: immunoSEQ multiplex PCR. Of 91,000 or so clones in the sample, about 95% are singletons; the top ten hold 0.33%. Sequencing was performed on T cells isolated from PBMCs. Receptor source: a human donor in good health. CDR3s include the opening cysteine and the closing phenylalanine or tryptophan. The D gene is left open where the match is weak. Clone size appears in some rows only: once, few, many, or a class for an expanded clone.

clone_size,j_call,v_call,d_call,cdr3_nt,cdr3_aa
.,TRBJ1-1,TRBV6-6,TRBD1,TGTGCCAGCAGTCTACTTCCGGGACAGAATAGTCTGGCTTTCTTT,CASSLLPGQNSLAFF
.,TRBJ2-3,TRBV28,.,TGTGCCAGCACCCCCGAGACAGGAAACACAGATACGCAGTATTTT,CASTPETGNTDTQYF
once,TRBJ2-1,TRBV6-5,.,TGTGCCAGCAGTTTCTTAGCGGAGATGGAGCAGTTCTTC,CASSFLAEMEQFF
.,TRBJ1-2,TRBV4-2,.,TGTGCCAGCAGCCAAGTACAAGGGGGATCAAACTATGGCTACACCTTC,CASSQVQGGSNYGYTF
.,TRBJ2-1,TRBV5-6,.,TGTGCCAGCAGCTTGGTACTTTACAATGAGCAGTTCTTC,CASSLVLYNEQFF
.,TRBJ2-7,TRBV11-3,TRBD2,TGTGCCAGCACCGAAAGGGGACTAGCGGCCTACGAGCAGTACTTC,CASTERGLAAYEQYF
once,TRBJ1-1,TRBV11-1,TRBD1,TGTGCCAGCAGCTCGGCGGGGACAGGGGCGACTGAAGCTTTCTTT,CASSSAGTGATEAFF
.,TRBJ2-5,TRBV4-2,.,TGTGCCAGCAGCCACGAGAGCGGGTCCCAAGAGACCCAGTACTTC,CASSHESGSQETQYF
.,TRBJ1-2,TRBV6-1,.,TGTGCCAGCAGTGAAGCGCTAGGGGTAGTCTATGGCTACACCTTC,CASSEALGVVYGYTF
.,TRBJ2-7,TRBV4-3,TRBD2,TGCGCCAGCAGCCTGTATACCGGGACTAGCGGGAGATACGAGCAGTACTTC,CASSLYTGTSGRYEQYF
once,TRBJ2-7,TRBV19,TRBD1,TGTGCCAGTAGTCGGAACCTCGGGACAGGGTTTTCCTACGAGCAGTACTTC,CASSRNLGTGFSYEQYF
.,TRBJ2-1,TRBV27,TRBD2,TGTGCCAGCAGTTTTCGGCGGGAGATGGGTGAGCAGTTCTTC,CASSFRREMGEQFF
.,TRBJ1-1,TRBV11-2,.,TGTGCCAGCAGCTGGAGGAACACTGAAGCTTTCTTT,CASSWRNTEAFF
.,TRBJ2-7,TRBV2,.,TGTGCCAGCAGCCCGAGCTACGAGCAGTACTTC,CASSPSYEQYF
once,TRBJ2-2,TRBV5-1,TRBD1,TGCGCCAGCAGCCCCGGGACAGGGACTGGGGAGCTGTTTTTT,CASSPGTGTGELFF
.,TRBJ2-7,TRBV28,.,TGTGCCAGCATTACAGGGTGGCCATCCTACGAGCAGTACTTC,CASITGWPSYEQYF
.,TRBJ2-1,TRBV4-1,.,TGCGCCAGCAGCCAAGACAGGATGGTACCTAACAATGAGCAGTTCTTC,CASSQDRMVPNNEQFF
once,TRBJ1-2,TRBV19,TRBD1,TGTGCCAGTAGTATCTGGGACAGACCCGACTACACCTTC,CASSIWDRPDYTF
.,TRBJ2-7,TRBV7-2,.,TGTGCCAGCAGCTTAGATTCGCGCCAGGCCCTCTACGAGCAGTACTTC,CASSLDSRQALYEQYF
.,TRBJ1-5,TRBV4-1,.,TGCGCCAGCAGCCAAGGAGGGAATCAGCCCCAGCATTTT,CASSQGGNQPQHF
.,TRBJ2-7,TRBV2,TRBD1,TGTGCCAGCAGACAAAACCTCGGGACAGCCTACGAGCAGTACTTC,CASRQNLGTAYEQYF
.,TRBJ2-7,TRBV6-5,.,TGTGCCAGCAGTTACCTGGCGGCCTCCTACGAGCAGTACTTC,CASSYLAASYEQYF
.,TRBJ2-7,TRBV14,.,TGTGCCAGCAGCCTGCAGGGGTACGAGCAGTACTTC,CASSLQGYEQYF
once,TRBJ2-5,TRBV5-1,.,TGCGCCAGCAGCTTGCAACTAGCCCCCAGCGGAGAGACCCAGTACTTC,CASSLQLAPSGETQYF
once,TRBJ1-3,TRBV4-1,.,TGCGCCAGCAGCCTCACAGGGACTGGAAACACCATATATTTT,CASSLTGTGNTIYF
.,TRBJ2-1,TRBV7-2,TRBD2,TGTGCCAGCAGCTTAGATAGCGGGATCATCAGGGAGCAGTTCTTC,CASSLDSGIIREQFF
.,TRBJ1-1,TRBV5-1,TRBD1,TGCGCCAGCAGCGGCCGGGACAGGGAAAGTAAAATGAACACTGAAGCTTTCTTT,CASSGRDRESKMNTEAFF
.,TRBJ2-6,TRBV9,TRBD1,TGTGCCAGCAGCGTAGAGACCCCCGGGACAGACTCTGGGGCCAACGTCCTGACTTTC,CASSVETPGTDSGANVLTF
.,TRBJ2-5,TRBV5-1,TRBD2,TGCGCCAGCAGCTTGAATAGCGGGAGAACGGAAGAGACCCAGTACTTC,CASSLNSGRTEETQYF
.,TRBJ1-1,TRBV27,.,TGTGCCAGCAGTTTAAGGGGGGGGAACACTGAAGCTTTCTTT,CASSLRGGNTEAFF
.,TRBJ2-1,TRBV13,TRBD2,TGTGCCAGCAGCTTAGTAGCGGGCAAATTCTACAATGAGCAGTTCTTC,CASSLVAGKFYNEQFF